The 6 T cell receptor beta chains below come from one sample, sequenced in a study of OX40 agonist ivuxolimab in advanced cancers. Libraries were prepared by immunoSEQ multiplex PCR; TCRdb keeps only in-frame clonotypes and omits some of them. The sample lists some 69,000 clones; about 90% were seen once. The source material was CD4+ or CD8+ T cells sorted from blood, sampled in a trial of the OX40 agonist ivuxolimab. The receptors come from an adult with an advanced solid tumor such as melanoma, head and neck, liver or kidney cancer.

Here the CDR3 reads CASSERSGDVAKNIQYF. The CDR3, as DNA: TGTGCCAGCAGTGAAAGATCGGGGGACGTAGCCAAAAACATTCAGTACTTC. The chain uses TRBV6-1 and TRBJ2-4, with a tentative D call TRBD2 (6 bases). The germline gives CDR1 MNHNS, CDR2 SASEGT. The length of the CDR3 is 17 residues. V lost 2 bases to trimming and J lost 0 bases, with 14 bases between them.

The chain links TRBV5-6 to TRBJ1-2, with D possibly TRBD1 on 6 matching bases. CDR1 SGHDT and CDR2 YYEEEE come from the germline V gene. The CDR3 is 15 residues long. V lost 3 bases and J lost 8, with 20 bases in between. The CDR3 DNA sequence: TGTGCCAGCAGCTACCGACAGGCGCGGGGTTACGGCTACACCTTC. This codes for CASSYRQARGYGYTF.

The genes are TRBV5-1 and TRBJ1-2; tentative D call: TRBD1 (6 bases). The V gene lost 0 bases and the J gene lost 2 bases, with 17 bases spanning the gap. The CDR3 runs to 17 residues. The germline CDR1 and CDR2 sequences are SGHRS and YFSETQ. The CDR3 DNA reads as TGCGCCAGCAGCTTGGGTGGGGGGGCGCGAGTCAACTATGGCTACACCTTC. Amino acid sequence: CASSLGGGARVNYGYTF. Drawing the rest from reference TRBV5-1 and TRBJ1-2, the complete variable domain is KAGVTQTPRYLIKTRGQQVTLSCSPISGHRSVSWYQQTPGQGLQFLFEYFSETQRNKGNFPGRFSGRQFSNSRSEMNVSTLELGDSALYLCASSLGGGARVNYGYTFGSGTRLTVV.

The CDR3 DNA is TGTGCCAGCAGCTTGAATGGGCTGAGGAACACCATATATTTT. Its protein is CASSLNGLRNTIYF. V usage is TRBV5-6 and J usage is TRBJ1-3; D is ambiguous. Germline loops: CDR1 SGHDT, CDR2 YYEEEE. V was clipped by 1 base and J by 7 bases, with 12 bases between them. CDR3 length: 14 residues.

This chain connects TRBV5-1 to TRBJ1-2; D is ambiguous. V lost 4 bases, J lost 0 bases, and 10 bases lay in between. Germline V CDR1 and CDR2: SGHRS, YFSETQ. The CDR3 consists of 14 residues. For the CDR3, the DNA is TGCGCCAGCAGCCGAGACACCACTAACTATGGCTACACCTTC. Translated, it gives CASSRDTTNYGYTF. The full variable domain, with the rest looked up from reference TRBV5-1 and TRBJ1-2, is KAGVTQTPRYLIKTRGQQVTLSCSPISGHRSVSWYQQTPGQGLQFLFEYFSETQRNKGNFPGRFSGRQFSNSRSEMNVSTLELGDSALYLCASSRDTTNYGYTFGSGTRLTVV.

V and J are TRBV2 and TRBJ2-5; 8 positions match TRBD1. Germline trimming cut 6 bases from V and 2 bases from J; bases unmatched to any gene: 8. This CDR3 spans 15 amino acids. Per germline, CDR1 SNHLY and CDR2 FYNNEI. The CDR3 nucleotides read TGTGCCAGCAGCGGGGACAGGACAGGTCAAGAGACCCAGTACTTC. Translation gives CASSGDRTGQETQYF.